This T cell receptor beta chain was sequenced in a study of T cells in tumors after PD-1 blockade. Using immunoSEQ multiplex PCR, the repertoire was profiled, and TCRdb retains in-frame clones only, with some absent. The sample lists tens of thousands of clones; approximately 74% were seen once. This clone came up once. Tumor or blood genomic DNA was sequenced, with inputs of roughly 550 ng to 6,500 ng. Trimming removed 0 bases from V and 4 bases from J, with 16 bases in between. This CDR3 is built from 17 residues. The germline V gene has CDR1 LNHNV and CDR2 YYDKDF (reference sequence). Here the sequenced sample was PBMCs, taken after anti-PD-1 treatment. This sequence joins TRBV15 and TRBJ1-3; tentative D call: TRBD1 (6 bases). The TCR was taken from a human donor with basal cell carcinoma. This CDR3 reads CATSRDDWGARGNTIYF. The CDR3 coding sequence is TGTGCCACCAGCAGAGATGATTGGGGGGCAAGAGGAAACACCATATATTTT. Supplemented by reference TRBV15 and TRBJ1-3, the full variable domain reads DAMVIQNPRYQVTQFGKPVTLSCSQTLNHNVMYWYQQKSSQAPKLLFHYYDKDFNNEADTPDNFQSRRPNTSFCFLDIRSPGLGDTAMYLCATSRDDWGARGNTIYFGEGSWLTVV.